This entry lists 13 T cell receptor beta chains sequenced from one sample in a study of T cells after yellow fever vaccination. A single record per CDR3 protein comes from TCRdb applying MiXCR to the 5' RACE reads. This sample has some 150,000 distinct CDR3 sequences, with over 7% found just once. This specimen was CD8+ T cells sorted from PBMCs, taken 45 days after the yellow fever booster vaccination. Receptor source: a man between 18 and 35 years old who received the YFV17D yellow fever vaccine.

This clonotype was recorded at least ten times. This chain joins TRBV5-1 and TRBJ2-7; 10 nucleotides agree with TRBD1. The CDR3 is 15 amino acids. V lost 0 bases to trimming and J lost 5 bases; unmatched junction nucleotides: 5. CDR1 SGHRS and CDR2 YFSETQ come from the germline V gene. The CDR3 protein is CASSLEGQGSDEQYF. For the CDR3, the DNA is TGCGCCAGCAGCTTGGAGGGACAGGGGAGTGACGAGCAGTACTTC.

The chain carries TRBV7-6 and TRBJ2-1, with D possibly TRBD1 on 5 matching bases. The germline V gene has CDR1 SGHVS and CDR2 FNYEAQ. This CDR3 has 13 amino acids. The germline V and J ends were trimmed by 5 bases and 12 bases, with 17 bases remaining between them. CDR3 coding DNA: TGTGCCAGCAGCCCCGGCCAGGGTGGGGTGCAGTTCTTC. Translation: CASSPGQGGVQFF.

The chain has TRBV11-2 and TRBJ1-3; no firm D call. Trimming left V 5 bases short and J 3 bases short, with 11 bases between. Looked up from germline, CDR1 is SGHAT and CDR2 is FQNNGV. The CDR3 has 14 residues. CDR3 sequence: CASSVGSFGNTIYF. The CDR3 bases are TGTGCCAGCAGCGTGGGAAGTTTTGGAAACACCATATATTTT. Filled out from reference TRBV11-2 and TRBJ1-3, the complete variable domain reads EAGVAQSPRYKIIEKRQSVAFWCNPISGHATLYWYQQILGQGPKLLIQFQNNGVVDDSQLPKDRFSAERLKGVDSTLKIQPAKLEDSAVYLCASSVGSFGNTIYFGEGSWLTVV.

A few counts support this clonotype. The CDR3 region has the DNA TGTGCCAGCAGTTACTCGGGCTATAATTCACCCCTCCACTTT. Residues: CASSYSGYNSPLHF. The rearrangement links TRBV6-6 to TRBJ1-6; no reliable D call. The CDR3 runs to 14 residues. Germline CDR1 reads MNHNY; CDR2 reads SVGAGI (reference sequence). The V and J ends lost 0 bases and 3 bases respectively, with 3 bases between them.

This sequence joins TRBV6-2 or TRBV6-3 and TRBJ2-3, with 9 positions matching TRBD2. Trimming removed 5 bases from V and 3 bases from J; junction bases left unmatched: 6. The CDR3 is made up of 15 amino acids. Germline V gene sequence: CDR1 MNHEY, CDR2 SVGEGT. CDR3 region: CASSRPTSGTDTQYF. Written as DNA, the CDR3 is TGTGCCAGCAGTCGCCCAACTAGCGGGACAGATACGCAGTATTTT.

This clonotype was seen at least ten times. V is TRBV27 and J is TRBJ2-2; D gene unclear. The CDR3 is 11 residues long. Trimming took off 3 bases at V and 6 bases at J, with 2 bases between the two ends. Germline V lookup: CDR1 MNHEY, CDR2 SMNVEV (reference sequence). CDR3 loop: CASSFAGELFF. DNA for the CDR3: TGTGCCAGCAGTTTTGCCGGGGAGCTGTTTTTT.

The sample holds a few counts of this clonotype. V gene TRBV11-2 combines with J gene TRBJ1-6; TRBD1 agrees at 8 bases. The length of the CDR3 is 14 residues. J lost 13 bases, V lost 5 bases, and 10 bases had no gene match. In germline, CDR1 is SGHAT, CDR2 FQNNGV. This CDR3 is CASSPGQARFPLHF. In DNA, the CDR3 is TGTGCCAGCAGCCCGGGACAGGCCCGGTTCCCCCTCCACTTT.

This clonotype was seen only a few times. This rearrangement joins TRBV5-1 to TRBJ2-1; 12 bases align to TRBD2. V lost 4 bases to trimming and J lost 3 bases; unmatched junction nucleotides: 8. This CDR3 has 17 residues. The germline V gene has CDR1 SGHRS and CDR2 YFSETQ. The CDR3 is CASSPRLAGELYNEQFF. The CDR3 DNA sequence: TGCGCCAGCAGCCCAAGACTAGCGGGGGAGCTCTACAATGAGCAGTTCTTC.

This clonotype was counted ten times or more. The chain combines TRBV6-2 or TRBV6-3 with TRBJ2-6; D remains ambiguous. V was trimmed by 6 bases and J by 0 bases, leaving 9 bases between them. The germline CDR1 and CDR2 sequences are MNHEY and SVGEGT. This CDR3 is built from 15 residues. CDR3 coding DNA: TGTGCCAGCAGCCCGTCGTCCTCTGGGGCCAACGTCCTGACTTTC. Translated: CASSPSSSGANVLTF.

This clonotype was counted only a few times. CDR3 DNA sequence: TGTGCCAGCAGTCCAACTAGCGTCGGCACCGGGGAGCTGTTTTTT. Translated: CASSPTSVGTGELFF. The chain has TRBV9 and TRBJ2-2; TRBD2 aligns across 7 bases. The CDR3 covers 15 residues. V lost 5 bases to trimming and J lost 4 bases; unmatched junction nucleotides: 8. Germline V gene lookup returns CDR1 SGDLS and CDR2 YYNGEE.

This clonotype was seen repeatedly, ten times or more. The V call is TRBV7-9, the J call TRBJ2-1, with 9 bases matching TRBD1. With V trimmed by 2 bases and J by 4 bases, 9 bases remained unmatched. The CDR3 totals 17 residues. In germline, CDR1 is SEHNR, CDR2 FQNEAQ (reference sequence). The CDR3 reads CASSLLPGQGFYNEQFF. CDR3 sequence (DNA): TGTGCCAGCAGCTTACTCCCGGGACAGGGATTTTACAATGAGCAGTTCTTC.

This clonotype was seen a few times. The chain joins TRBV19 to TRBJ1-5; unclear D gene. Per germline, CDR1 LNHDA and CDR2 SQIVND (reference sequence). The CDR3 is 16 residues long. Between the trimmed V and J ends, which lost 3 bases and 2 bases, there was a span of 14 bases. Here the CDR3 reads CASSIPTVLGNQPQHF. CDR3 sequence (DNA): TGTGCCAGTAGTATCCCGACGGTTCTGGGCAATCAGCCCCAGCATTTT.

The chain is built from TRBV7-9 and TRBJ2-7; D gene unclear. Germline lookup yields CDR1 SEHNR and CDR2 FQNEAQ (reference sequence). V shed 5 bases and J shed 7 bases, with 18 bases lying between them. This CDR3 region has 14 residues. The DNA of the CDR3 is TGTGCCAGCAGCCAGCTCGACACCGGACCTGAGCAGTACTTC. Protein sequence: CASSQLDTGPEQYF.